The rows below give T cell receptor beta chains drawn from one sample of a study of blood T cell repertoires in COVID-19. Some clones are missing from TCRdb's copy, which holds only in-frame ones; the method was immunoSEQ multiplex PCR. Of about 78,000 clones detected, about 89% appear once; the ten largest clones hold approximately 5%. The specimen was peripheral blood. The receptor set was obtained from a man aged 50-60 years with active or convalescent COVID-19. Each CDR3 is given with its conserved first and last residue. A D gene is named only where the DNA matches it firmly. For some rows the clone size is stated as once, few or many, or as a class when expanded; others skip it.

J | V | size | D | CDR3 | DNA
TRBJ1-5 | TRBV28 | NA | NA | CASTPGRVDAPQHF | TGTGCCAGCACTCCCGGCAGGGTGGACGCGCCCCAGCATTTT
TRBJ2-3 | TRBV6-6 | NA | NA | CASSSGADTQYF | TGTGCCAGCAGTTCGGGTGCAGATACGCAGTATTTT
TRBJ2-1 | TRBV2 | NA | NA | CASSSDRYNEQFF | TGTGCCAGCAGCTCCGACAGGTACAATGAGCAGTTCTTC
TRBJ1-5 | TRBV28 | NA | TRBD1 | CASSLDRVAVQPQHF | TGTGCCAGCAGCCTAGACAGGGTCGCGGTTCAGCCCCAGCATTTT
TRBJ1-3 | TRBV5-1 | NA | NA | CASSLQERNTIYF | TGCGCCAGCAGCTTACAGGAACGAAACACCATATATTTT
TRBJ2-5 | TRBV18 | NA | TRBD1 | CASSANSGTGRQETQYF | TGTGCCAGCTCAGCAAACTCCGGGACAGGGCGACAAGAGACCCAGTACTTC
TRBJ1-5 | TRBV30 | NA | NA | CAWSAGKGNQPQHF | TGTGCCTGGAGCGCAGGGAAGGGCAATCAGCCCCAGCATTTT
TRBJ2-3 | TRBV28 | NA | TRBD1 | CASSLTGVADTQYF | TGTGCCAGCAGCTTAACAGGGGTGGCAGATACGCAGTATTTT
TRBJ1-3 | TRBV5-6 | NA | TRBD1 | CASSYQTGTVPFTIYF | TGTGCCAGCAGCTACCAAACCGGGACAGTGCCTTTTACCATATATTTT
TRBJ2-3 | TRBV5-1 | NA | TRBD1 | CASSSGQADTQYF | TGCGCCAGCAGTTCCGGACAGGCCGATACGCAGTATTTT
TRBJ2-2 | TRBV5-4 | NA | NA | CASSSTGNTGELFF | TGTGCCAGCAGCTCGACTGGGAACACCGGGGAGCTGTTTTTT
TRBJ2-2 | TRBV9 | NA | NA | CASSVAGELFF | TGTGCCAGCAGCGTAGCTGGGGAGCTGTTTTTT
TRBJ2-1 | TRBV2 | NA | TRBD2 | CASSEEGLPYNEQFF | TGTGCCAGCAGTGAAGAGGGACTACCCTACAATGAGCAGTTCTTC
TRBJ2-5 | TRBV6-1 | NA | NA | CASSEQGETQYF | TGTGCCAGCAGTGAGCAGGGGGAGACCCAGTACTTC
TRBJ1-3 | TRBV30 | NA | NA | CAWSVQGNTIYF | TGTGCCTGGAGTGTACAGGGAAACACCATATATTTT
TRBJ1-6 | TRBV19 | once | NA | CASQALEGAPLHF | TGTGCCAGTCAGGCGTTAGAGGGAGCACCCCTCCACTTT
TRBJ1-5 | TRBV30 | NA | NA | CAWSGQDNQPQHF | TGTGCCTGGAGTGGTCAGGACAATCAGCCCCAGCATTTT
TRBJ2-2 | TRBV7-8 | NA | NA | CASSPVAGELFF | TGTGCCAGCAGCCCAGTGGCCGGGGAGCTGTTTTTT
TRBJ2-1 | TRBV5-1 | NA | NA | CASSFVEGTGEQFF | TGCGCCAGCAGTTTTGTGGAGGGAACAGGTGAGCAGTTCTTC
TRBJ2-1 | TRBV11-2 | NA | TRBD2 | CASSLTPSGGTNEQFF | TGTGCCAGCAGCTTAACCCCTAGCGGGGGGACCAATGAGCAGTTCTTC
TRBJ1-2 | TRBV6-5 | once | TRBD1 | CASRGTGDYGYTF | TGTGCCAGCAGGGGGACAGGGGATTATGGCTACACCTTC
TRBJ1-2 | TRBV2 | once | NA | CASSENRLRYGYTF | TGTGCCAGCAGTGAGAACCGACTTAGGTATGGCTACACCTTC
TRBJ1-5 | TRBV15 | NA | NA | CATSRDRGVDQPQHF | TGTGCCACCAGCAGAGATCGCGGGGTAGATCAGCCCCAGCATTTT
TRBJ1-4 | TRBV7-9 | NA | NA | CASSRGSGILFF | TGTGCCAGCAGCCGTGGTTCCGGGATATTGTTTTTT
TRBJ1-1 | TRBV5-4 | NA | NA | CASSLGEGNTEAFF | TGTGCCAGCAGCTTAGGGGAGGGGAACACTGAAGCTTTCTTT
TRBJ1-3 | TRBV12-3/TRBV12-4 | NA | NA | CASSLGGNTIYF | TGTGCCAGCAGTTTGGGGGGGAACACCATATATTTT
TRBJ1-1 | TRBV7-2 | NA | NA | CASSLEGGVTEAFF | TGTGCCAGCAGCTTAGAGGGGGGGGTTACTGAAGCTTTCTTT
TRBJ1-5 | TRBV6-6 | NA | NA | CASSYSEDNQPQHF | TGTGCCAGCAGTTACTCAGAGGACAATCAGCCCCAGCATTTT
TRBJ1-2 | TRBV27 | NA | NA | CASSLPGNYGYTF | TGTGCCAGCAGTTTACCAGGCAACTATGGCTACACCTTC
TRBJ2-3 | TRBV10-3 | NA | NA | CAISEQLDTQYF | TGTGCCATCAGTGAGCAACTAGATACGCAGTATTTT
TRBJ2-7 | TRBV2 | NA | NA | CASSPGGYEQYF | TGTGCCAGCAGCCCCGGGGGCTACGAGCAGTACTTC
TRBJ2-3 | TRBV5-1 | NA | NA | CASSGGTEGSTDTQYF | TGCGCCAGCAGCGGGGGGACAGAGGGGAGCACAGATACGCAGTATTTT
TRBJ2-3 | TRBV4-3 | NA | TRBD2 | CASSQESGLAGERTDTQYF | TGCGCCAGCAGCCAAGAATCAGGACTAGCGGGGGAGCGCACAGATACGCAGTATTTT
TRBJ2-3 | TRBV7-9 | NA | TRBD2 | CASTQARLAGGLGVGDTQYF | TGTGCCAGCACCCAGGCCCGACTAGCGGGGGGGCTAGGCGTGGGAGATACGCAGTATTTT
TRBJ2-3 | TRBV10-3 | once | TRBD1 | CAMGPGTASTDTQYF | TGTGCCATGGGTCCCGGGACAGCTAGCACAGATACGCAGTATTTT
TRBJ2-3 | TRBV3-1/TRBV3-2 | NA | NA | CASSRESDTQYF | TGTGCCAGCAGCCGGGAGTCAGATACGCAGTATTTT
TRBJ1-1 | TRBV28 | NA | NA | CASSLQMRNTEAFF | TGTGCCAGCAGTTTGCAAATGAGGAACACTGAAGCTTTCTTT
TRBJ1-1 | TRBV18 | NA | TRBD1 | CASSQGVMRTEAFF | TGTGCCAGCTCTCAGGGGGTTATGAGGACTGAAGCTTTCTTT
TRBJ2-3 | TRBV9 | few | TRBD2 | CASSVLGEGDTQYF | TGTGCCAGCAGCGTATTGGGGGAGGGCGATACGCAGTATTTT
TRBJ1-2 | TRBV7-8 | NA | TRBD1 | CASSYDRGDYGYTF | TGTGCCAGCAGCTACGACAGGGGCGACTATGGCTACACCTTC
TRBJ1-4 | TRBV6-5 | NA | NA | CASSRAKGEKLFF | TGTGCCAGCAGCCGTGCCAAGGGGGAAAAACTGTTTTTT
TRBJ2-3 | TRBV7-6 | NA | TRBD2 | CASSLEAGGTVDTQYF | TGTGCCAGCAGCTTAGAGGCGGGGGGTACGGTAGATACGCAGTATTTT
TRBJ1-1 | TRBV12-3/TRBV12-4 | NA | TRBD1 | CASRDRGIAFF | TGTGCCAGCAGGGACAGGGGAATAGCTTTCTTT
TRBJ2-3 | TRBV6-4 | NA | NA | CASSDSGGDTQYF | TGTGCCAGCAGTGACTCAGGGGGAGATACGCAGTATTTT
TRBJ2-5 | TRBV15 | NA | TRBD1 | CATSSGQGQETQYF | TGTGCCACCAGCAGTGGACAGGGACAAGAGACCCAGTACTTC
TRBJ2-5 | TRBV2 | NA | TRBD2 | CASSAPLAAQETQYF | TGTGCCAGCAGTGCCCCACTAGCGGCCCAAGAGACCCAGTACTTC
TRBJ1-6 | TRBV10-3 | once | TRBD1 | CATTTGDNSPLHF | TGTGCCACCACGACAGGGGACAATTCACCCCTCCACTTT
TRBJ1-1 | TRBV19 | NA | NA | CASSIGRNTEAFF | TGTGCCAGTAGTATAGGGAGGAACACTGAAGCTTTCTTT
TRBJ2-2 | TRBV5-1 | once | TRBD2 | CASSPLTSGVDTGELFF | TGCGCCAGCAGCCCTTTGACTAGCGGGGTAGACACCGGGGAGCTGTTTTTT
TRBJ2-1 | TRBV6-5 | NA | TRBD1 | CASSRGTAMGNEQFF | TGTGCCAGCAGCCGTGGGACAGCCATGGGCAATGAGCAGTTCTTC
TRBJ2-5 | TRBV2 | NA | TRBD1 | CASILDRGRETQYF | TGTGCCAGCATATTGGACAGGGGGCGGGAGACCCAGTACTTC
TRBJ2-1 | TRBV7-9 | few | TRBD2 | CASRRRDYRGGVGLYNEQFF | TGTGCCAGCAGAAGGCGGGACTATCGGGGAGGGGTCGGGCTTTACAATGAGCAGTTCTTC
TRBJ1-6 | TRBV29-1 | NA | NA | CSVDQVYNSPLHF | TGCAGCGTTGATCAGGTTTATAATTCACCCCTCCACTTT
TRBJ2-7 | TRBV7-2 | NA | TRBD2 | CASSLAPPSGGAGEQYF | TGTGCCAGCAGCTTAGCCCCCCCTAGCGGGGGGGCAGGCGAGCAGTACTTC
TRBJ2-5 | TRBV5-8 | NA | TRBD2 | CASSLGLAGEQETQYF | TGTGCCAGCAGCTTGGGACTAGCGGGGGAGCAAGAGACCCAGTACTTC
TRBJ1-2 | TRBV2 | few | NA | CASSPSSRIAF | TGTGCCAGCAGTCCATCCTCGAGGATCGCTTTC
TRBJ2-7 | TRBV7-2 | NA | TRBD1 | CASSFEGATYEQYF | TGTGCCAGCAGCTTTGAGGGGGCAACCTACGAGCAGTACTTC
TRBJ2-5 | TRBV28 | NA | TRBD1 | CASSSRTGPSATQYF | TGTGCCAGCAGTTCAAGGACAGGTCCGTCGGCGACCCAGTACTTC
TRBJ2-1 | TRBV18 | NA | NA | CASSSKLASLYNEQFF | TGTGCCAGCTCATCCAAGCTAGCTTCCCTCTACAATGAGCAGTTCTTC
TRBJ2-5 | TRBV5-1 | NA | TRBD2 | CASSLALAGPQETQYF | TGCGCCAGCAGCTTGGCACTAGCGGGGCCCCAAGAGACCCAGTACTTC